Reported below is one T cell receptor beta chain. This CDR3 is 14 amino acids long. Per germline, CDR1 MDHEN and CDR2 SYDVKM. Trimming took 7 bases from V and 1 from J, leaving 14 bases between them. These data are taken from a study of blood T cell repertoires in COVID-19. Across the study: The samples span acute and convalescent COVID-19 from the United States, Italy and Spain.

TCRdb's copy holds only in-frame clones and misses some; the assay was immunoSEQ multiplex PCR. The table records about 100,000 clones, roughly 87% of them present only once. The chain has TRBV28 and TRBJ2-7, with a weak D call TRBD2 (7 bases). This TCR came from a woman between 50 and 59 years old with COVID-19, enrolled during active disease. The sample consisted of peripheral blood. This chain's CDR3 is CASKGGAGSYEQYF. CDR3 coding DNA: TGTGCCAGCAAAGGGGGGGCAGGTTCCTACGAGCAGTACTTC.